This T cell receptor beta chain was observed in a study of regulatory T cells in long-lasting Graves disease. Study-wide results and caveats: Not thyroid tissue but only peripheral blood was studied.

The CDR3 covers 13 residues. In germline, CDR1 is SNHLY, CDR2 FYNNEI. Trimming stripped 6 bases from V and 4 bases from J, with 10 bases between. Regarding time point: persistent/refractory GD, antithyroid drugs over 5 years with positive TRAb. The TCR library used RNA extracted from PBMCs. American Thyroid Association guidelines served as the basis for diagnosing Graves' disease. This clonotype was picked up many times. Its antigen is unidentified. For TCR beta, libraries came from iRepertoire HTBI primers and Arm-PCR of CDR3 regions. TCRdb analysed the multiplex PCR reads with MiXCR anew, one entry per CDR3 protein. The sample consists of roughly 430,000 distinct CDR3 sequences, roughly 23% of them appearing once.

The rearrangement links TRBV2 to TRBJ1-3, with D uncertain. The receptor was derived from a female donor with Graves disease. The specimen was peripheral blood mononuclear cells (PBMCs), collected when the disease was refractory, from a patient treated with antithyroid drugs. The CDR3 here is CASRGLFGNTIYF. DNA of the CDR3: TGTGCCAGCAGGGGCTTATTCGGAAACACCATATATTTT.